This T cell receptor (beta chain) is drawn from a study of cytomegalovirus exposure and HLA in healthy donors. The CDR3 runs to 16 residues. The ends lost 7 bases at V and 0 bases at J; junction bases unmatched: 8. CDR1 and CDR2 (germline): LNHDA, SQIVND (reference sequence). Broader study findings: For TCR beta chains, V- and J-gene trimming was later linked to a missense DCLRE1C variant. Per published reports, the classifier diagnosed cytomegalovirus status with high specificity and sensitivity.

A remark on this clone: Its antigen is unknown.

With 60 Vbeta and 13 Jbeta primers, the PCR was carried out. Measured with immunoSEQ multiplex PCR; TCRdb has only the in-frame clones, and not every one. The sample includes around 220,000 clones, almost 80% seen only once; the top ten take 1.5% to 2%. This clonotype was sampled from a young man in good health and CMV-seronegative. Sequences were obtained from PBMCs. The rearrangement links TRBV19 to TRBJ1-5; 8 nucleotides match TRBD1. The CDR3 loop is CASTTGGDYSNQPQHF. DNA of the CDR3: TGTGCCAGTACCACAGGGGGGGACTATAGCAATCAGCCCCAGCATTTT.